This paragraph covers one T cell receptor beta chain sequence. What it binds is unknown. This entry is derived from a study of cytomegalovirus exposure and HLA in healthy donors. The study's findings and limits: Presence/absence analyses rested on an assumption that sequencing depth was roughly uniform across donors. An observed cluster of highly shared sequence variants was recorded as a likely sequencing artifact.

PCR used 60 Vbeta primers and 13 Jbeta primers. Some clones are missing from TCRdb's copy, which holds only in-frame ones; the method was immunoSEQ multiplex PCR. The sample includes about 150,000 clones, around 79% seen only once; the top ten take under 8%. Germline V gene sequence: CDR1 GTSNPN, CDR2 SVGIG (reference sequence). This CDR3 is built from 16 residues. V lost 0 bases, J lost 2 bases, and 17 bases lay in between. The receptor was derived from a man aged 50 or older in good health and CMV-seropositive. The sequencing input was PBMCs. The gene calls are TRBV30 and TRBJ2-7; TRBD2 might be the D (6 bases). The CDR3 loop is CAWSVQFGGWTYEQYF. DNA for the CDR3: TGTGCCTGGAGTGTACAGTTCGGGGGATGGACCTACGAGCAGTACTTC.